What follows describes a single TCR beta chain. There are many counts of this clonotype. Its antigen specificity is not known. No much larger clonotype is one base removed from it; base qualities were not supplied. Trimming costs V 3 bases and J 3 bases, and their ends lie 8 bases apart. Taken from the germline V gene, the CDR1 and CDR2 loops are SQVTM and ANQGSEA. The CDR3 holds 12 amino acids from the cysteine to the phenylalanine. Only CDR3 DNA remains: 36 bases, in frame from the first base. These data originate in a study of T cells in Graves' hyperthyroidism and ophthalmopathy (dated by TCRdb to about 2019). About the study as a whole: Peripheral blood samples were taken at initial diagnosis, before any treatment was given. To identify distinguishing TCR V-J signatures, a discovery cohort of around 100 patients was used, comprising some 45 with Graves' ophthalmopathy and approximately 57 with stable Graves' hyperthyroidism. An independent validation cohort of 18 to 20 hyperthyroidism patients and 17 patients who later progressed to ophthalmopathy tested prospective prediction of ophthalmopathy. The approximately 97 discovery patients were randomly divided into training and test sets at a 7:3 ratio. Thyroid tissue and blood T-cell repertoires from about six Graves' hyperthyroidism patients were also compared in the study. After blood sampling, hyperthyroidism patients were treated with methimazole at a starting dose of 30 mg daily, and ophthalmopathy patients were treated with high-dose intravenous methylprednisolone. The paper reports TCR Vbeta CDR3 sequencing of over 130 peripheral blood samples: 43 ophthalmopathy, under 80 hyperthyroidism and approximately 17 progressor patients. General conclusions and limits of the study: Most expanded thyroid clonotypes (frequency above 0.001) were also detected in blood, suggesting blood repertoires may reflect thyroid immune responses. During validation, the model predicted progression to ophthalmopathy a median of approximately 6.5 months ahead of onset, with almost 71% sensitivity and less than 85% specificity. Sample size was not statistically predetermined, and investigators were not blinded to group allocation. Ophthalmopathy was separated from stable hyperthyroidism by a 13 V-J signature model, with approximately 89% sensitivity and roughly 84% specificity obtained in cross-validation and 80%/75% obtained in testing.

A patient counted as having stable Graves' hyperthyroidism if no progression to ophthalmopathy occurred over 18 months of follow-up. Hyperthyroidism patients were aged 18 to 65 years and newly diagnosed, with disease duration of less than 2 months. Any patient with an uncontrolled infection, another autoimmune disease, pregnancy or lactation was excluded. Clinical symptoms, serum thyroxine and TRAb, thyroid ultrasound, and orbital computed tomography formed the basis for the diagnoses. Ficoll-Paque density gradient centrifugation was used to isolate PBMCs from approximately 11 ml of fresh peripheral blood. Trizol reagent was used to extract total RNA, and RNA quality was then checked on an Agilent 2100 Bioanalyzer. Amplification of TCR beta CDR3 regions was carried out from RNA transcripts. The first round of RT-PCR for the TCR CDR3 was performed with the HTBI primer set and the Qiagen OneStep RT-PCR kit. Libraries were constructed in a second round of multiplex PCR, after which size selection and purification were performed. Libraries were sequenced paired-end with 100 bp reads on an Illumina HiSeq2000. As for the authors' bioinformatics: SOAPnuke was used to process the raw data, throwing out any read that contained adapters or uncalled bases, had a mean Phred below 15, or lacked an exact constant-primer or identifier match. COPE v1.2.5 was used to merge high-quality paired reads, and clonotypes were defined as unique nucleotide sequences. MiTCR v1.1 was used to align clonotypes to the IMGT TRBV, TRBD and TRBJ reference segments. The analysis was restricted to V-J combinations with a frequency above 0.0001, which together covered 99% to 99.2% of the repertoires. The TCS score was defined as the ratio of F50 (clonal expansion) to E x V (chaos), calculated using BLOSUM62-based TCRdist between CDR3 peptides within each V-J. Welch's t-statistics and random forest reduced 514 V-J features to roughly 13, which were used in a naive Bayes classifier (R e1071). The public reads were run again by TCRdb, first through fastp at Q25 and then through MiXCR, and only productive beta chains were kept. Duplicate CDR3 protein sequences are folded into a single record with the most common DNA and genes. None of the V and J calls come from the authors' own analysis; TCRdb made them. In all, the sample holds about 560,000 distinct CDR3 sequences, and 16% of those were seen once. Jointly, the top ten make up approximately 18% of the sample.

This clonotype was obtained from a woman aged 18-35 years with Graves' hyperthyroidism. Sample: blood. The rearrangement joined TRBV29-1 to TRBJ1-1; a tentative D match to TRBD1 spans 5 bases. The CDR3 protein sequence reads: CSVDAGHTEAFF. The nucleotides read TGCAGCGTTGACGCGGGGCACACTGAAGCTTTCTTT.